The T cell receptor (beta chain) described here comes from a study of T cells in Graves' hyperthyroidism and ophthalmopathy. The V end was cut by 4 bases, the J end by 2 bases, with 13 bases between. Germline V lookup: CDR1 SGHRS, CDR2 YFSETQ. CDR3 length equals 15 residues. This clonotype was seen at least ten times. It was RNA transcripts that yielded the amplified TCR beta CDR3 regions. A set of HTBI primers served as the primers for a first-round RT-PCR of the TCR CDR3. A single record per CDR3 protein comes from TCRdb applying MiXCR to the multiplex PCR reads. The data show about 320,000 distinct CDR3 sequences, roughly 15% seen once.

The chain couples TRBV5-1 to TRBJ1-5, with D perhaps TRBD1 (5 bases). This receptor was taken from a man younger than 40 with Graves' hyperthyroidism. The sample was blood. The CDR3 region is CASSPGTGGNQPQHF. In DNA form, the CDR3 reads TGCGCCAGCAGCCCCGGGACTGGGGGCAATCAGCCCCAGCATTTT.